This T cell receptor (beta chain) was profiled in a study of T cells in Graves' hyperthyroidism and ophthalmopathy. The study, taken as a whole, reports: Ophthalmopathy was told apart from stable hyperthyroidism by a 13 V-J model.

The investigators amplified TCR beta CDR3 regions from RNA transcripts. Researchers ran a first-round RT-PCR on the TCR CDR3 using the HTBI primer set. TCRdb itself ran the multiplex PCR reads through MiXCR, one entry per CDR3 protein. This sample has roughly 96,000 distinct CDR3 sequences, with around 50% found just once. This CDR3 has 14 residues. Trimming took 4 bases from V and 6 from J; bases not matched to a gene: 5. Germline CDR1 reads SGHRS; CDR2 reads YFSETQ. The hyperthyroidism was newly diagnosed and had lasted under 2 months; the patients were aged 18 to 65. Using less than 12 ml of fresh peripheral blood, PBMCs were prepared. As concerns this clonotype: The antigen remains unidentified.

The rearrangement joins TRBV5-1 to TRBJ1-5; 9 positions agree with TRBD1. Sequencing was performed on blood. The clonotype originates from a woman between 40 and 50 years old with Graves' hyperthyroidism. The CDR3 region has the DNA TGCGCCAGCAGCGGGACAGGGAAGGGTCAGCCCCAGCATTTT. It specifies CASSGTGKGQPQHF.